A single T cell receptor beta chain is shown here with its context. Its recognized antigen is unknown. No much larger clone is present one base from it, and per-base qualities are unavailable. Genomic DNA was used as template for profiling of TCR beta VDJ combinations and CDR3 sequences. An Illumina HiSeq 2000 was the platform used for TCR repertoire sequencing. The source study handled its data this way. Repertoires were assessed using TRBV/TRBJ rearrangement plots, CDR3 size and DJ length profiles, and Simpson's diversity index. The most abundant DNA sequence in the deep sequencing data was defined as the immunodominant clone. CDR3 amino acid sequences were screened for sharing across subjects and compared with published repertoires and the VDJdb database. TCRdb reran the public reads through fastp at Q25 and MiXCR, keeping productive beta chains. Each entry is one CDR3 protein sequence, shown with its most common DNA and genes. The V and J calls reflect TCRdb's pipeline rather than the authors' work. For this sample the table gives under 150,000 distinct CDR3 sequences, of which around 41% were detected only once. Jointly, the top ten make up roughly 8.4% of the sample.

The sample originates from a study of CD8+CD57+ T cells in acquired aplastic anemia (dated by TCRdb to 2017 to 2018). About the investigation overall: DNA extracted from sorted CD4+ and CD8+ cells had a mean of roughly 3.4 ug, with a range of about 0.18 to 27.4 ug. An average of approximately 9.8 million reads for CD4+ cells and approximately 11 million reads for CD8+ cells was obtained from healthy donor samples.

Study-level results and caveats: Around 27 CD8+ CDR3 sequences were found to be shared between patients and controls, but these sequences appeared to be highly expressed in patients and within the immunodominant clones of the patients. Patients and healthy controls showed no significant difference in CD8+ Simpson's diversity (P=0.060).

The study deep-sequenced TCR repertoires of sorted CD4+ and CD8+ blood T cells from severe aplastic anemia patients and healthy subjects. Ficoll-Paque density gradient centrifugation was used to isolate peripheral blood mononuclear cells. Before DNA extraction, CD4+ and CD8+ T cells were sorted by FACS or by magnetic beads. Counted from cysteine to phenylalanine, this CDR3 has 13 amino acids. Only the CDR3 DNA is retained, 39 bases long and in frame from the first base. The junction carries 12 bases between V and J, which are trimmed by 5 bases and 6 bases respectively. From a lookup of the germline V gene, CDR1 and CDR2 are KGHDR and SFDVKD.

The sequence is built from TRBV24-1 and TRBJ1-1; TRBD1 could be the D gene, as 6 bases match. The source of this sequence is a human donor in good health, serving as a control. Specimen: sorted CD4+, CD8+, or CD8+CD57+ T cells (not recorded which) from PBMCs. The nucleotides are TGTGCCACCAGTGCCCCCGGGGGGCCTGAAGCTTTCTTT. Its product reads: CATSAPGGPEAFF.